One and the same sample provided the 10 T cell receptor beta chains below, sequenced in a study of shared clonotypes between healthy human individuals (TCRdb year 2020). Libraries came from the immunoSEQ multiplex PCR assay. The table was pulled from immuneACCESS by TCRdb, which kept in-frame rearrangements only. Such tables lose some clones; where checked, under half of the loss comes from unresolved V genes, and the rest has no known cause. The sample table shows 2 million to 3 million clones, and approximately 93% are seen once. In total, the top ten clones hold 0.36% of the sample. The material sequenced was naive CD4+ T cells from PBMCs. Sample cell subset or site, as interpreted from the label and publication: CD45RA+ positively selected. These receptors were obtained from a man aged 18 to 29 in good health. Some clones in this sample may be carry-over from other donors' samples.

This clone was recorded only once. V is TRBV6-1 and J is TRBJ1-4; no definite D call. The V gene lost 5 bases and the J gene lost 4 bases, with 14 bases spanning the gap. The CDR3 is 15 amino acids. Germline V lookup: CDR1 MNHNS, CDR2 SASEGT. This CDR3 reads CASSPYRVGNEKLFF. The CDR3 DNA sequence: TGTGCCAGCAGTCCTTACAGAGTGGGTAATGAAAAACTGTTTTTT.

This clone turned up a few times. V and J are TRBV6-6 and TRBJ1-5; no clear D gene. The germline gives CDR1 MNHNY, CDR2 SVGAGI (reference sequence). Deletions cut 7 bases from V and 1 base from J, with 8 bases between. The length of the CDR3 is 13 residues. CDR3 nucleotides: TGTGCCAGCACCCTAGACAGCAATCAGCCCCAGCATTTT. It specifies CASTLDSNQPQHF.

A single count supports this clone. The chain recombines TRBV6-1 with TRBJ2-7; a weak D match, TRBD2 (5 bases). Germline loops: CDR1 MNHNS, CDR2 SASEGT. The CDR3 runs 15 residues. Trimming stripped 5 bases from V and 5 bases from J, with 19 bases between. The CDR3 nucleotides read TGTGCCAGCAGTCCCTCGGGATCCTCTCCGGACGAGCAGTACTTC. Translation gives CASSPSGSSPDEQYF.

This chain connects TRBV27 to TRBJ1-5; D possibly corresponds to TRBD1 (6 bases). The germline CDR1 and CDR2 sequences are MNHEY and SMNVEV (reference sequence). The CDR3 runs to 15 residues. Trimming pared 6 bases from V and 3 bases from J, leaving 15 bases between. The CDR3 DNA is TGTGCCAGCAGCCTCAACGGGGGCCCCAATCAGCCCCAGCATTTT. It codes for CASSLNGGPNQPQHF.

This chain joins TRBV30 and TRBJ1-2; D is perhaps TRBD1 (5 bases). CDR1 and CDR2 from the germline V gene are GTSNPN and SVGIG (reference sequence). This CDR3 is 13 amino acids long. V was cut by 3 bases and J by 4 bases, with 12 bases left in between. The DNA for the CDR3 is TGTGCCTGGAGGGGGGAGGCATTCTATGGCTACACCTTC. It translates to CAWRGEAFYGYTF.

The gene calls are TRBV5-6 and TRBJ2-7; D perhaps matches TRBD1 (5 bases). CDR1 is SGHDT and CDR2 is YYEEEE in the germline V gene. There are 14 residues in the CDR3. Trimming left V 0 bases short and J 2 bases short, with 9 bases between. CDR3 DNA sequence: TGTGCCAGCAGCTTGGACAGGCGGACCTACGAGCAGTACTTC. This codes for CASSLDRRTYEQYF.

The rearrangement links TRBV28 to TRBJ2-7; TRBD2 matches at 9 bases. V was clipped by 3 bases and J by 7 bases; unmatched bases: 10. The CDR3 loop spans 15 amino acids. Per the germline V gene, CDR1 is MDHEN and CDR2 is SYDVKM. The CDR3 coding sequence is TGTGCCAGCAGTTTGCCTCTTAGCGGGAGAGTTGAGCAGTACTTC. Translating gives CASSLPLSGRVEQYF.

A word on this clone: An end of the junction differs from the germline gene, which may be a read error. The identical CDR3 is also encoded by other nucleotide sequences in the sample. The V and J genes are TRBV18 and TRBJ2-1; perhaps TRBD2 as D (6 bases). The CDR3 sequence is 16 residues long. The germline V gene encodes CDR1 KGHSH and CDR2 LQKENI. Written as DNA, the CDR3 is TGTGCCAGCTCCCCACTAGCAACGAGCTCCTACAATGAGCAGTTCTTC. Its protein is CASSPLATSSYNEQFF.

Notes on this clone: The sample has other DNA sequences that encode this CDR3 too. CDR3 nucleotide sequence: TGTGCCAGCAGCTTAGGGCCGGGAAATGAGCAGTTCTTC. It encodes CASSLGPGNEQFF. This chain links TRBV7-2 with TRBJ2-1, with D possibly TRBD2 on 5 matching bases. This CDR3 region has 13 residues. Per germline, CDR1 SGHTA and CDR2 FQGNSA. Trimming removed 1 base at V and 7 bases at J, with 8 bases between.

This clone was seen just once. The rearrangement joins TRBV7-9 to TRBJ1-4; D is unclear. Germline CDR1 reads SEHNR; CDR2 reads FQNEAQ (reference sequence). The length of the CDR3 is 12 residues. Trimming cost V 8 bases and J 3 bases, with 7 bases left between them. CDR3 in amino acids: CASGEANEKLFF. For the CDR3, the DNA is TGTGCCAGCGGGGAAGCTAATGAAAAACTGTTTTTT.